Listed here are 18 T cell receptor beta chains from one sample, sequenced in a study of T-cell memory formation after mild COVID-19. In TCRdb, the 5' RACE reads were re-called with MiXCR into one record per CDR3 protein. In the table there are some 150,000 distinct CDR3 sequences, about 5.7% of which are singletons. The specimen sequenced was PBMCs or a T cell subset sorted from them (not recorded which). The receptors were gathered from an adult woman who had mild COVID-19 (a few samples of this study predate the infection). Cell type and time point are not known.

This clonotype was seen ten or more times. The chain couples TRBV23-1 to TRBJ1-5; tentatively, D is TRBD1 (5 bases). TRBV23-1 is an open reading frame, and its role is uncertain. Trimming stripped 10 bases from V and 2 bases from J, with 18 bases between. The CDR3 runs to 15 residues. As DNA, the CDR3 is TGCGCCATCACCCACGTCAGGGCGGGCAATCAGCCCCAGCATTTT. It encodes CAITHVRAGNQPQHF.

The chain joins TRBV5-6 to TRBJ2-7; tentative D call: TRBD2 (6 bases). The CDR3 has 15 residues. V lost 4 bases and J 3 bases, leaving 17 bases between the germline ends. Germline values: CDR1 SGHDT, CDR2 YYEEEE. The CDR3 sequence is CASSLSPVAVYEQYF. In nucleotides, the CDR3 is TGTGCCAGCAGCCTCAGTCCCGTAGCGGTCTACGAGCAGTACTTC.

This clonotype showed up just a few times. This chain links TRBV10-3 with TRBJ2-1, with 7 nucleotides matching TRBD1. Germline V gene data show CDR1 as ENHRY and CDR2 as SYGVKD. V shed 5 bases, J shed 4 bases, and the junction held 14 bases outside the gene matches. The CDR3 has 17 residues. As DNA, the CDR3 is TGTGCCATCAGTAGCCAGATAACAGGGGCCTCATACAATGAGCAGTTCTTC. It translates to CAISSQITGASYNEQFF.

The sample holds many counts of this clonotype. This chain connects TRBV6-6 to TRBJ2-5; 7 bases are a match to TRBD1. Germline values: CDR1 MNHNY, CDR2 SVGAGI (reference sequence). The CDR3 length is 15 residues. V lost 0 bases to trimming and J lost 4 bases; unmatched junction nucleotides: 5. The CDR3 nucleotides are TGTGCCAGCAGTTACTCGAGAGGGACAGCAGAGACCCAGTACTTC. Protein sequence: CASSYSRGTAETQYF.

The CDR3 bases are TGTGCCAGCTCACCACCCGGCGGCTTGAACACCGGGGAGCTGTTTTTT. Amino acids: CASSPPGGLNTGELFF. This chain connects TRBV18 to TRBJ2-2; D remains ambiguous. CDR1 KGHSH and CDR2 LQKENI come from the germline V gene. V lost 0 bases and J 1 base, leaving 9 bases between the germline ends. The CDR3 covers 16 residues.

This clonotype came up many times. This chain joins TRBV20-1 and TRBJ1-4; a weak D match, TRBD1 (5 bases). Germline V lookup: CDR1 DFQATT, CDR2 SNEGSKA (reference sequence). The CDR3 loop spans 16 amino acids. V dropped 1 base and J dropped 4 bases, with 16 bases sitting between them. CDR3 sequence reads: CSARVTAGFFNEKLFF. CDR3 bases: TGCAGTGCTAGAGTGACAGCTGGCTTCTTTAATGAAAAACTGTTTTTT.

This chain uses TRBV4-3 with TRBJ2-3; no reliable D call. Germline CDR1 LGHNA, CDR2 YSLEER. Trimming pared 0 bases from V and 5 bases from J, leaving 9 bases between. There are 14 residues in the CDR3. In nucleotides, the CDR3 is TGCGCCAGCAGCCAAGACAACTTGGGAGATACGCAGTATTTT. Encoded protein: CASSQDNLGDTQYF.

The chain employs TRBV12-3 or TRBV12-4 and TRBJ1-2, with D hard to call. Trimming left V 4 bases short and J 13 bases short, with 16 bases between. The CDR3 sequence is 12 residues long. The CDR3 region is CASSSGRSSCTF. CDR3 coding DNA: TGTGCCAGCAGTTCTGGACGGTCCTCTTGCACCTTC.

This clonotype was seen at least ten times. The chain is built from TRBV6-2 or TRBV6-3 and TRBJ1-1, with TRBD1 matching 8 bases. The CDR3 is 12 amino acids. V was pared by 6 bases and J by 4 bases, with 1 base of the junction left unmatched. Germline V CDR1 and CDR2: MNHEY, SVGEGT. The chain's CDR3 is CASRDRVTEAFF. The CDR3 DNA follows: TGTGCCAGCAGGGACAGGGTCACTGAAGCTTTCTTT.

This clonotype was observed a handful of times. This chain's CDR3 is CASSLGGFTDTQYF. The CDR3 bases are TGCGCCAGCAGCTTGGGGGGGTTCACAGATACGCAGTATTTT. The genes are TRBV5-1 and TRBJ2-3; either TRBD1 or TRBD2 may supply D (5 bases each). The V end was cut by 0 bases, the J end by 2 bases, with 7 bases between. CDR1 SGHRS and CDR2 YFSETQ come from the germline V gene. This CDR3 comprises 14 residues.

Many counts were recorded for this clonotype. The gene calls are TRBV7-3 and TRBJ2-2; D unclear. Germline CDR1 reads SGHTA; CDR2 reads FQGTGA. Trimming took 2 bases from V and 1 from J, leaving 5 bases between them. This CDR3 is built from 14 residues. CDR3 protein: CASSLVRNTGELFF. Here the CDR3 DNA reads TGTGCCAGCAGCTTAGTACGGAACACCGGGGAGCTGTTTTTT.

V is TRBV5-1 and J is TRBJ1-2; possible D gene TRBD1, 5 bases. The germline CDR1 and CDR2 sequences are SGHRS and YFSETQ. Trimming stripped 1 base from V and 6 bases from J, with 16 bases between. CDR3 length: 15 residues. The CDR3 protein is CASSLSQVNPHGYTF. Written as DNA, the CDR3 is TGCGCCAGCAGCTTGTCACAGGTCAACCCCCATGGCTACACCTTC.

V is TRBV12-3 or TRBV12-4 and J is TRBJ2-1; TRBD2 agrees at 9 bases. This CDR3 has 15 amino acids. V lost 5 bases, J lost 3 bases, and 5 bases stayed unmatched. The CDR3 reads CASSPIAGDYNEQFF. CDR3 bases: TGTGCCAGCAGTCCGATAGCGGGGGACTACAATGAGCAGTTCTTC.

DNA of the CDR3: TGTGCCACCAGCAGAGGGGGCGGGAGGTTCGGGGAGACCCAGTACTTC. It is translated as CATSRGGGRFGETQYF. The chain combines TRBV15 with TRBJ2-5, with TRBD2 identical over 8 bases. The V gene end was trimmed by 1 base and the J gene end by 5 bases; junction bases not matched to a gene: 9. This CDR3 has 16 amino acids. Germline V gene data show CDR1 as LNHNV and CDR2 as YYDKDF (reference sequence).

This sequence joins TRBV6-5 and TRBJ1-1; D may be TRBD1 (5 bases). Germline V gives CDR1 MNHEY, CDR2 SVGAGI. The CDR3 covers 14 residues. Trimming pared 4 bases from V and 1 base from J, leaving 10 bases between. The CDR3 DNA follows: TGTGCCAGCAGTTTGGGGGTAGCGAACACTGAAGCTTTCTTT. It is translated as CASSLGVANTEAFF.

Remarks on this clonotype: A much more abundant neighbour one base away suggests this may be a read error. The chain employs TRBV6-2 or TRBV6-3 and TRBJ2-2; D call uncertain. The CDR3 totals 13 residues. Germline V gene lookup returns CDR1 MNHEY and CDR2 SVGEGT. V gave up 0 bases and J gave up 4 bases, with 3 bases separating them. For the CDR3, the DNA is TGTGCCAGCAGTTACTCGACCACCGGGGAGCTGTTTTTT. It codes for CASSYSTTGELFF.

This clonotype was recorded at least ten times. The chain recombines TRBV4-1 with TRBJ1-2; TRBD1 matches at 7 bases. CDR3 size: 17 residues. V lost 3 bases and J lost 6; bases outside the gene matches: 16. Germline loops: CDR1 MGHRA, CDR2 YSYEKL. CDR3 sequence: CASSQLTGRVAKDGYTF. Here the CDR3 DNA reads TGCGCCAGCAGCCAGTTGACAGGGAGAGTGGCGAAGGATGGCTACACCTTC.

This clonotype was counted between two and nine times. This chain connects TRBV20-1 to TRBJ2-7; D possibly corresponds to TRBD2 (6 bases). The germline V gene has CDR1 DFQATT and CDR2 SNEGSKA (reference sequence). The CDR3 contains 15 residues. The V end was cut by 0 bases, the J end by 0 bases, with 12 bases between. The CDR3 DNA sequence: TGCAGTGCTAGAGATTCCGCGGGACCCTCCTACGAGCAGTACTTC. It codes for CSARDSAGPSYEQYF.